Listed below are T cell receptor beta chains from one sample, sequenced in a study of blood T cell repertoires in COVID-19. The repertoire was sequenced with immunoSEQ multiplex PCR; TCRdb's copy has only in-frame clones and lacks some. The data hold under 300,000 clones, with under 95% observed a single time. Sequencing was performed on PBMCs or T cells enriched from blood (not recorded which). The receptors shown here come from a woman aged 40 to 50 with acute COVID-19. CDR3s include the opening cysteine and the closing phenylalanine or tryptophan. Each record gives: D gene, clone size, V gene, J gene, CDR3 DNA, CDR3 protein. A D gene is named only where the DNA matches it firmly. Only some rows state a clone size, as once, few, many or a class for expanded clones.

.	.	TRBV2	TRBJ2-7	TGTGCCAGCAATCTCAGGATCTACGAGCAGTACTTC	CASNLRIYEQYF
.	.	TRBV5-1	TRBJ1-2	TGCGCCAGCTCAGGGGAACCTAACTATGGCTACACCTTC	CASSGEPNYGYTF
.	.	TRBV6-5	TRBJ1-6	TGTGCCAGCAGTTACTCGGACAGCTCCTATAATTCACCCCTCCACTTT	CASSYSDSSYNSPLHF
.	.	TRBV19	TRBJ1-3	TGTGCCAGCCAAGTACAGGCCTACTCTGGAAACACCATATATTTT	CASQVQAYSGNTIYF
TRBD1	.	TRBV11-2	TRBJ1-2	TGTGCCAGCAGCTTAGCGGGGACAGGGGTTGGCTACACCTTC	CASSLAGTGVGYTF
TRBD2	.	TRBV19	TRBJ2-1	TGTGCCAGTAGTAGGGGACTAGCGGGAGGCTACAATGAGCAGTTCTTC	CASSRGLAGGYNEQFF
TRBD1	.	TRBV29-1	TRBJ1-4	TGCAGCGTTGAAACCCGGGACAGTGAAAAACTGTTTTTT	CSVETRDSEKLFF
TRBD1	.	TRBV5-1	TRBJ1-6	TGCGCCAGCAGCTTGCGACAGGGTTATGGCTCACCCCTCCACTTT	CASSLRQGYGSPLHF
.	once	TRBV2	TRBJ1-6	TGTGCCAGCAGTGTTGCAGGTTTGTCTTCACCCCTCCACTTT	CASSVAGLSSPLHF
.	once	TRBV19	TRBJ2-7	TGTGCCAGTAGTCTGACAGGAGTACCATTCTACGAGCAGTACTTC	CASSLTGVPFYEQYF
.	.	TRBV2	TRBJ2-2	TGTGCCAGCAGCGCCGGGACAAAGAACACCGGGGAGCTGTTTTTT	CASSAGTKNTGELFF
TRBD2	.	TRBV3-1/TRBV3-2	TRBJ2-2	TGTGCCACAAGCGGACGTAGCGGGGTGAACACCGGGGAGCTGTTTTTT	CATSGRSGVNTGELFF
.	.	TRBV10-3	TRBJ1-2	TGTGCCATCAGGACAGGCCTCGATACCTATGGCTACACCTTC	CAIRTGLDTYGYTF
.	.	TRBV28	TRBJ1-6	TGTGCCAGCCGAGGTTGGAGCTCCTATAATTCACCCCTCCACTTT	CASRGWSSYNSPLHF
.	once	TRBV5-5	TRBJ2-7	TGTGCCAGCAGGTCGGGACTTTCCTACGAGCAGTACTTC	CASRSGLSYEQYF
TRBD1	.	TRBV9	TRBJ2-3	TGTGCCAGCAGCGTAGGGGGGACAGGGACCAGGACAGATACGCAGTATTTT	CASSVGGTGTRTDTQYF
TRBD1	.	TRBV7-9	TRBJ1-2	TGTGCCAGCAGCTTAGCGCTTATAGGCAGGGGGCTGAACTATGGCTACACCTTC	CASSLALIGRGLNYGYTF
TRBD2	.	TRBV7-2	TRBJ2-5	TGTGCCAGCAGTTCGACTAGCGGGAGGTGGGAGACCCAGTACTTC	CASSSTSGRWETQYF
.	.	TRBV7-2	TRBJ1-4	TGTGCCAGCAGCTTCGACCGGGGATCTAATGAAAAACTGTTTTTT	CASSFDRGSNEKLFF
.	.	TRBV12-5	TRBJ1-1	TGTGCTAGTGGTTTAGAGGACACTGAAGCTTTCTTT	CASGLEDTEAFF
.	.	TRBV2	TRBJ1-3	TGTGCCAGCAGGGGGGACACTGGAAACACCATATATTTT	CASRGDTGNTIYF
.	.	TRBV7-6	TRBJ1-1	TGTGCCAGCAGCTTAGGACAGGAGGCGGGCACTGAAGCTTTCTTT	CASSLGQEAGTEAFF
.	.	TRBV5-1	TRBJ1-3	TGCGCCAGCAGCACGGCGGGTGGAAACACCATATATTTT	CASSTAGGNTIYF
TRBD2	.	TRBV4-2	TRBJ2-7	TGTGCCAGCAGCCCAAGGACTAGCGGGAGCTCCTACGAGCAGTACTTC	CASSPRTSGSSYEQYF
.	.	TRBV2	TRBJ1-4	TGTGCCAGCAGTCTACAGGGACATAATGAAAAACTGTTTTTT	CASSLQGHNEKLFF
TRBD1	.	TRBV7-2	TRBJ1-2	TGTGCCAGCAGCCACAAAGGGGGCACCCTGCTGTATGGCTACACCTTC	CASSHKGGTLLYGYTF
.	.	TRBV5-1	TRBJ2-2	TGCGCCAGCAGCTTGGTCGCGGGGTCCGGGGAGCTGTTTTTT	CASSLVAGSGELFF
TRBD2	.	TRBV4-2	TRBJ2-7	TGTGCCAGCAGCCAAGAGGTTGCAGCGGGGGGTACCTACGAGCAGTACTTC	CASSQEVAAGGTYEQYF
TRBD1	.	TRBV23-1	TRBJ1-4	TGCGCCAGCAGTCAACCTAAAAATCACAGGGGAACTAATGAAAAACTGTTTTTT	CASSQPKNHRGTNEKLFF
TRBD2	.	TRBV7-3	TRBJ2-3	TGTGCCAGCAGCACGACATCCAGAGCGGGGGTCACAGATACGCAGTATTTT	CASSTTSRAGVTDTQYF
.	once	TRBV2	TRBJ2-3	TGTGCCAGCAGTGAAGCATCAGGGGCTTTAACAGATACGCAGTATTTT	CASSEASGALTDTQYF
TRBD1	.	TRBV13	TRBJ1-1	TGTGCCAGCAGCTCCCCCCGCTACGAGACAGGGGACACTGAAGCTTTCTTT	CASSSPRYETGDTEAFF
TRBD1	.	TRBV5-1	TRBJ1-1	TGCGCCAGCAGCGTGACAGGGGGCTCGACTGAAGCTTTCTTT	CASSVTGGSTEAFF
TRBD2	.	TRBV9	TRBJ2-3	TGTGCCAGCAGCTTGACGACTAGCGGTGTGACAGATACGCAGTATTTT	CASSLTTSGVTDTQYF
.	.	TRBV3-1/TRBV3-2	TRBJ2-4	TGTGCCAGCAGCCAAGGGCGACAGGACTTAGCCAAAAACATTCAGTACTTC	CASSQGRQDLAKNIQYF
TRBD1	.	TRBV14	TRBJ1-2	TGTGCCAGCAGCCAGAGGACAGGGAGGAACTATGGCTACACCTTC	CASSQRTGRNYGYTF
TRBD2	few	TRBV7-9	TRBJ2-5	TGTGCCAGCAGCACGGGACTAGCGGGAGGGCCCCAAGAGACCCAGTACTTC	CASSTGLAGGPQETQYF
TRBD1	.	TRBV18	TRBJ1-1	TGTGCCAGCTCACCCACCCGGACAGGGAGGCCTGAAGCTTTCTTT	CASSPTRTGRPEAFF
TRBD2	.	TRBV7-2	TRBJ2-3	TGTGCCAGCAGAACCGGGTGGGTAGCGGGAAAAGATACGCAGTATTTT	CASRTGWVAGKDTQYF
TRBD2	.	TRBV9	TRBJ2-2	TGTGCCAGCAGCCCCACTAGCGCCACCGGGGAGCTGTTTTTT	CASSPTSATGELFF
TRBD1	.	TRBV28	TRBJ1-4	TGTGCCAGCAGTTTGTACAGGGGGAGGGAAAAACTGTTTTTT	CASSLYRGREKLFF
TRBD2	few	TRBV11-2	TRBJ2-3	TGTGCCAGCAGCTTGGGTAGCGGGCTCACAGATACGCAGTATTTT	CASSLGSGLTDTQYF
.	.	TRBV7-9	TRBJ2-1	TGTGCCAGTAACCCTCCCCCTAGTTTAGGGAGCAATGAGCAGTTCTTC	CASNPPPSLGSNEQFF
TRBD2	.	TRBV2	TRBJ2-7	TGTGCCAGTCTTCGGCTAGCGGGAGGGTCGCAGTACTTC	CASLRLAGGSQYF
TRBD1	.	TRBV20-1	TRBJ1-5	TGCAGTGCTAGTCCGGCACAGGGGTATAGCAATCAGCCCCAGCATTTT	CSASPAQGYSNQPQHF
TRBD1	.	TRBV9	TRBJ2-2	TGTGCCAGCAGCGTAGCTAAGGGACAGGGGAGAACCGGGGAGCTGTTTTTT	CASSVAKGQGRTGELFF
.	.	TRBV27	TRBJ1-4	TGTGCCAGCAGTCCCCGCGGCAGGGGAACTAATGAAAAACTGTTTTTT	CASSPRGRGTNEKLFF
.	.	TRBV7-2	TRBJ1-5	TGTGCCAGCAGCTTAACAGGGTTAAGCAATCAGCCCCAGCATTTT	CASSLTGLSNQPQHF
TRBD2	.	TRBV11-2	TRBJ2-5	TGTGCCAGCAGCCCTTGGGTAGCGGGAGGTCAAGAGACCCAGTACTTC	CASSPWVAGGQETQYF
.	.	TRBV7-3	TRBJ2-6	TGTGCCAGCAGCTTATTAGGGGGCTCTGGGGCCAACGTCCTGACTTTC	CASSLLGGSGANVLTF
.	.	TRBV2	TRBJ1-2	TGTGCCAGCAGTGGAGGGGGACGTTGGGGCTATGGCTACACCTTC	CASSGGGRWGYGYTF
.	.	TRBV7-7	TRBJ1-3	TGTGCTAGCAGCTTAGCGGAGGGGTTTGGAAACACCATATATTTT	CASSLAEGFGNTIYF
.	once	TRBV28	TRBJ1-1	TGTGCCAGCGTATTGGGGCCGGGACGGGGGGGCTTTAAAGCTTTCTTT	CASVLGPGRGGFKAFF
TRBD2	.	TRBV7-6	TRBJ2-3	TGTGCCAGCAGCTCACGGAGCGGGGCTAACACAGATACGCAGTATTTT	CASSSRSGANTDTQYF
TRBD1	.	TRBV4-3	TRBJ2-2	TGCGCCAGCAGCCAAGATAGATCCAGGGGGTTAACCGGGGAGCTGTTTTTT	CASSQDRSRGLTGELFF
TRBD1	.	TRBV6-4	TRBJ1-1	TGTGCCAGCAGCTCTATAGCAGGGGGCTCTGAAGCTTTCTTT	CASSSIAGGSEAFF
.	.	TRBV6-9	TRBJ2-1	TGTGCCAGCAGTTTGGCTGTTGTCTCCTACAATGAGCAGTTCTTC	CASSLAVVSYNEQFF
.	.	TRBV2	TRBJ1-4	TGTGCCAGCAGCGAACAGGATGAAAAACTGTTTTTT	CASSEQDEKLFF
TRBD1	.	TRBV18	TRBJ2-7	TGTGCCAGTTCCCGGGACAGGGGCGACGAGCAGTACTTC	CASSRDRGDEQYF